A selection of T cell receptor beta chains follows, all from one sample in a study of blood T cells in healthy people across ages. Via MiXCR, TCRdb re-called the 5' RACE reads, giving one row per CDR3 protein. This table has 1.4 million to 1.5 million distinct CDR3 sequences, roughly 40% appearing once. Material for sequencing was blood. The receptors come from a woman younger than 35 in good health. The CDR3 runs from the conserved cysteine through the conserved F or W. The D gene is left open where the match is weak. For some rows the clone size is stated as once, few or many, or as a class when expanded; others skip it.

v_gene	j_gene	abundance	d_gene	CDR3nt	CDR3aa
TRBV4-1	TRBJ2-1	few	NA	TGCGCCAGCAGCCAAGGGCGCGCCGGGTGGACGGTGAGCTCCTACAATGAGCAGTTCTTC	CASSQGRAGWTVSSYNEQFF
TRBV2	TRBJ2-3	few	NA	TGTGCCAGCAGTGAAGCGGAGCTTAATACGCAGTATTTT	CASSEAELNTQYF
TRBV6-1	TRBJ2-7	few	NA	TGTGCCAGCACCAAGCGGACGGACTACTACGAGCAGTACTTC	CASTKRTDYYEQYF
TRBV6-1	TRBJ2-1	NA	NA	TGTGCCAGCAGGTGGGGGGCCAATGAGCAGTTCTTC	CASRWGANEQFF
TRBV4-1	TRBJ2-7	few	TRBD2	TGCGCCAGCAGCCCAACACCCGGGACTAGCGGGGTGTACGAGCAGTACTTC	CASSPTPGTSGVYEQYF
TRBV29-1	TRBJ2-7	NA	NA	TGCAGCGTTGGGGCCCAGGTGGGTTGGGAGCAGTACTTC	CSVGAQVGWEQYF
TRBV10-3	TRBJ2-5	NA	NA	TGTGCCATCAGTGAGTCGGGCCCCCAGTACTTC	CAISESGPQYF
TRBV12-3/TRBV12-4	TRBJ1-5	NA	NA	TGTGCCAGCAGTTTGGCAGAATATAGCAATCAGCCCCAGCATTTT	CASSLAEYSNQPQHF
TRBV28	TRBJ2-1	NA	TRBD2	TGTGCCAGCAGGGGGACTAGCGGGGACAGGTGGGATGAGCAGTTCTTC	CASRGTSGDRWDEQFF
TRBV6-2/TRBV6-3	TRBJ2-7	NA	NA	TGTGCCAGCAGTTACGGCCTTTTGGGACGCGAGCAGTACTTC	CASSYGLLGREQYF
TRBV12-3/TRBV12-4	TRBJ2-3	few	NA	TGTGCCAGCAGCCGAGGGGAGGGGGCAGGTGAAGATACGCAGTATTTT	CASSRGEGAGEDTQYF
TRBV4-1	TRBJ1-2	many	TRBD1	TGCGCCACCAACGACCGGACAGGCTTCTATGGCTACACCTTC	CATNDRTGFYGYTF
TRBV20-1	TRBJ2-1	NA	NA	TGCAGTGCTAGAGATCAAGTCGGGAGCCGGAATGAGCAGTTCTTC	CSARDQVGSRNEQFF
TRBV27	TRBJ2-7	few	NA	TGTGCCAGCAGTTTATCGGGGGGAGTCAACGAGCAGTACTTC	CASSLSGGVNEQYF
TRBV28	TRBJ2-5	NA	NA	TGTGCCAGCAGTTTAAGGGGGGGGACCCTTAGTGAGCAGTACTTC	CASSLRGGTLSEQYF
TRBV10-3	TRBJ2-7	few	NA	TGTGCCATCAGTGAGTTCGCCCGTAGCGGACTAACGGGCTACGAGCAGTACTTC	CAISEFARSGLTGYEQYF
TRBV27	TRBJ1-2	few	NA	TGTGCCAGCAGGCCAGGCAGGTCCTATGGCTACACCTTC	CASRPGRSYGYTF
TRBV18	TRBJ1-5	few	NA	TGTGCCAGCTCAACGGTCACCGATCAGCCCCAGCATTTT	CASSTVTDQPQHF